These 19 T cell receptor beta chains were all obtained from the same sample, sequenced in a study of cytomegalovirus exposure and HLA in healthy donors. The PCR used 60 Vbeta and 13 Jbeta primers. Clones were read by immunoSEQ multiplex PCR, and TCRdb kept only the in-frame ones, dropping some. The sample consists of about 150,000 clones, more than 60% of them appearing once. The sample taken for sequencing was PBMCs. Every receptor here comes from a woman aged 25 to 39 in good health and CMV-seropositive.

V is TRBV5-1 and J is TRBJ1-1, with TRBD1 as a possible D gene (5 bases). Trimming removed 1 base from V and 3 bases from J, with 10 bases in between. Looked up from germline, CDR1 is SGHRS and CDR2 is YFSETQ. This CDR3 is built from 14 residues. The CDR3 DNA sequence: TGCGCCAGCAGCTTGCAGGGCGTAGACACTGAAGCTTTCTTT. This translates into CASSLQGVDTEAFF.

The rearrangement uses TRBV19 and TRBJ2-1; TRBD2 matches 8 bases. After removal of 0 bases from V and 6 bases from J, the junction contained 4 bases not matched to a gene. This CDR3 has 15 amino acids. The V gene's germline CDR1 is LNHDA and CDR2 SQIVND (reference sequence). CDR3 residues: CASSIEASGFNEQFF. The CDR3 DNA sequence: TGTGCCAGTAGTATAGAGGCTAGCGGGTTCAATGAGCAGTTCTTC.

The J gene is TRBJ2-5, the V gene TRBV29-1, with D possibly TRBD1 on 5 matching bases. In germline, CDR1 is SQVTM, CDR2 ANQGSEA. This CDR3 region has 15 residues. Trimming shortened V by 0 bases and J by 5 bases, and 16 bases separated the two germline ends. CDR3 amino acids: CSVEDPAGLGETQYF. The DNA for the CDR3 is TGCAGCGTTGAAGATCCCGCAGGGCTAGGGGAGACCCAGTACTTC.

This sequence joins TRBV7-3 and TRBJ2-3; D call uncertain. V was shortened by 2 bases and J by 4 bases, with 16 bases between the two germline ends. The CDR3 length is 16 residues. Germline loops: CDR1 SGHTA, CDR2 FQGTGA. The CDR3: CASSLGGGFRPDTQYF. Here the CDR3 DNA reads TGTGCCAGCAGCTTAGGTGGCGGCTTCCGACCAGATACGCAGTATTTT.

The rearrangement links TRBV11-3 to TRBJ1-5, with unresolved D. This CDR3 spans 12 amino acids. Germline V gene data show CDR1 as SGHNT and CDR2 as YENEEA. V was cut by 4 bases and J by 7 bases, with 8 bases left in between. The CDR3 spells CASSSGGQPQHF. CDR3 bases: TGTGCCAGCAGCTCCGGCGGGCAGCCCCAGCATTTT.

The genes are TRBV13 and TRBJ2-5; 7 positions match TRBD2. Unmatched junction bases numbered 2, after V lost 2 bases and J lost 5 bases. Per the germline V gene, CDR1 is PRHDT and CDR2 is FYEKMQ (reference sequence). The CDR3 sequence is 13 residues long. The CDR3 is CASSLRGEETQYF. The CDR3, as DNA: TGTGCCAGCAGCTTACGGGGGGAGGAGACCCAGTACTTC. The whole variable domain, filled in from reference TRBV13 and TRBJ2-5, reads AAGVIQSPRHLIKEKRETATLKCYPIPRHDTVYWYQQGPGQDPQFLISFYEKMQSDKGSIPDRFSAQQFSDYHSELNMSSLELGDSALYFCASSLRGEETQYFGPGTRLLVL.

The chain has TRBV10-3 and TRBJ2-5; D might be TRBD2 (6 bases). V dropped 4 bases and J dropped 5 bases, with 14 bases sitting between them. Germline V gene data show CDR1 as ENHRY and CDR2 as SYGVKD. CDR3 length: 14 amino acids. CDR3 DNA sequence: TGTGCCATCAGTGCGGAACAACTAGCCGAGACCCAGTACTTC. Protein product: CAISAEQLAETQYF.

This chain connects TRBV29-1 to TRBJ1-1; 9 nucleotides align to TRBD1. This CDR3 is built from 14 residues. The J segment lost 5 bases and the V segment lost 6 bases, leaving 10 bases of the junction unmatched. Germline loops: CDR1 SQVTM, CDR2 ANQGSEA. The CDR3 spells CSVSARDRETEAFF. Here the CDR3 DNA reads TGCAGCGTCTCAGCCCGGGACAGGGAAACTGAAGCTTTCTTT. The full variable domain, completed using reference TRBV29-1 and TRBJ1-1, is SAVISQKPSRDICQRGTSLTIQCQVDSQVTMMFWYRQQPGQSLTLIATANQGSEATYESGFVIDKFPISRPNLTFSTLTVSNMSPEDSSIYLCSVSARDRETEAFFGQGTRLTVV.

The J gene is TRBJ1-1, the V gene TRBV19; a possible D gene is TRBD1 (6 bases). Germline V CDR1 and CDR2: LNHDA, SQIVND (reference sequence). The CDR3 has 13 amino acids. The ends were cut back, 3 bases at V and 11 bases at J, with 16 bases in the middle. The CDR3 nucleotides are TGTGCCAGTAGTATTGGGCAGGGGCTTGGTGCTTTCTTT. It codes for CASSIGQGLGAFF.

This clone was seen a handful of times. The chain links TRBV2 to TRBJ2-1, with D tentatively TRBD2 (6 bases). CDR3 length equals 15 residues. Deletions cut 6 bases from V and 5 bases from J, with 17 bases between. Germline CDR1 is SNHLY and CDR2 is FYNNEI. DNA for the CDR3: TGTGCCAGCAGACCTACTTGGGGGGAGAACAATGAGCAGTTCTTC. This translates into CASRPTWGENNEQFF.

V usage is TRBV4-3 and J usage is TRBJ1-2, with no clear D. Germline loops: CDR1 LGHNA, CDR2 YSLEER. CDR3 length: 14 amino acids. V was shortened by 0 bases and J by 6 bases, with 11 bases between the two germline ends. The chain's CDR3 is CASSQDRGRDGYTF. CDR3 bases: TGCGCCAGCAGCCAAGATAGAGGGAGGGATGGCTACACCTTC.

Only one count was recorded for this clone. This chain links TRBV27 with TRBJ1-1, with 7 bases aligning to TRBD1. The CDR3 length is 13 residues. Germline CDR1 MNHEY, CDR2 SMNVEV (reference sequence). V shed 5 bases, J shed 7 bases, and the junction held 7 bases outside the gene matches. Here the CDR3 DNA reads TGTGCCAGCAGTAACATCGGGACAGTTGAAGCTTTCTTT. It yields the protein CASSNIGTVEAFF.

This clone was seen a single time. The J gene is TRBJ2-6, the V gene TRBV28; D remains unclear. Deletions cut 5 bases from V and 0 bases from J, with 11 bases between. The length of the CDR3 is 16 residues. The germline V gene encodes CDR1 MDHEN and CDR2 SYDVKM. CDR3 DNA sequence: TGTGCCAGCAGTCAAGAGACGGGCTCTGGGGCCAACGTCCTGACTTTC. This codes for CASSQETGSGANVLTF. The whole variable domain, remainder taken from reference TRBV28 and TRBJ2-6, is DVKVTQSSRYLVKRTGEKVFLECVQDMDHENMFWYRQDPGLGLRLIYFSYDVKMKEKGDIPEGYSVSREKKERFSLILESASTNQTSMYLCASSQETGSGANVLTFGAGSRLTVL.

The chain joins TRBV6-1 to TRBJ2-7, with 10 bases identical to TRBD1. The CDR3 consists of 14 residues. CDR1 MNHNS and CDR2 SASEGT come from the germline V gene. Losses at the gene ends were 6 bases for V and 5 bases for J; bases not matched to a gene: 7. CDR3 nucleotide sequence: TGTGCCAGCAGGCCGGGACAGGGGACCCACGAGCAGTACTTC. It yields the protein CASRPGQGTHEQYF.

The chain employs TRBV7-8 and TRBJ2-1; 7 bases line up with TRBD1. Germline V gives CDR1 SGHVS, CDR2 FQNEAQ. J gave up 2 bases and V 5 bases, and 9 bases lay outside the gene matches. The CDR3 loop spans 16 amino acids. The CDR3 sequence: CASSARQGKTYNEQFF. The CDR3 DNA follows: TGTGCCAGCAGCGCGCGACAGGGTAAGACCTACAATGAGCAGTTCTTC.

The V gene is TRBV11-2, the J gene TRBJ1-1, with TRBD1 identical over 9 bases. Germline CDR1 SGHAT, CDR2 FQNNGV. The CDR3 contains 15 residues. V lost 5 bases and J lost 9; bases outside the gene matches: 13. CDR3 bases: TGTGCCAGCAGCGCCTCCGGGACAGGGAAAGTTCAAGCTTTCTTT. This sequence encodes CASSASGTGKVQAFF. Combining the CDR3 with reference TRBV11-2 and TRBJ1-1 gives the whole variable domain EAGVAQSPRYKIIEKRQSVAFWCNPISGHATLYWYQQILGQGPKLLIQFQNNGVVDDSQLPKDRFSAERLKGVDSTLKIQPAKLEDSAVYLCASSASGTGKVQAFFGQGTRLTVV.

As regards this clone: The sample contains more than one DNA sequence encoding this CDR3. The J gene is TRBJ2-7, the V gene TRBV11-3; TRBD1 might be the D (5 bases). The CDR3 totals 14 residues. The ends were cut back, 1 base at V and 0 bases at J, with 7 bases in the middle. In germline, CDR1 is SGHNT, CDR2 YENEEA. CDR3: CASSLGRASYEQYF. CDR3 DNA sequence: TGTGCCAGCAGCTTAGGCAGGGCCTCCTACGAGCAGTACTTC.

The chain combines TRBV28 with TRBJ1-1, with TRBD1 matching 7 bases. The CDR3 has 14 amino acids. V shed 8 bases, J shed 0 bases, and the junction held 6 bases outside the gene matches. CDR1 and CDR2 from the germline V gene are MDHEN and SYDVKM. This CDR3 reads CASAQGGMNTEAFF. In DNA form, the CDR3 reads TGTGCCAGCGCCCAGGGGGGTATGAACACTGAAGCTTTCTTT.

The V and J genes are TRBV27 and TRBJ1-1, with D perhaps TRBD1 (6 bases). From germline, CDR1 is MNHEY and CDR2 SMNVEV (reference sequence). The CDR3 runs 15 residues. Trimming left V 5 bases short and J 1 base short, with 14 bases between. The CDR3 DNA reads TGTGCCAGCAGTCCAGACGGACAGACGAACACTGAAGCTTTCTTT. Protein sequence: CASSPDGQTNTEAFF.